One and the same sample provided the 21 T cell receptor beta chains below, sequenced in a study of blood T cell repertoires in COVID-19. Clones were read by immunoSEQ multiplex PCR, and TCRdb kept only the in-frame ones, dropping some. The repertoire holds fewer than 100,000 clones, 80% to 90% seen once, with around 7.4% in the top ten. The sequenced material came from peripheral blood. The receptors here all came from a human donor with acute or convalescent COVID-19. The donor label of this sample is uncertain.

This chain uses TRBV18 with TRBJ1-3; 7 nucleotides agree with TRBD1. Germline CDR1 is KGHSH and CDR2 is LQKENI. V trimming: 6 bases; J trimming: 2 bases; junction bases outside the gene matches: 7. The CDR3 is 15 residues long. CDR3 DNA: TGTGCCAGCTCTCGCGAGACAGGGACTGGAAACACCATATATTTT. Translating gives CASSRETGTGNTIYF.

The rearrangement uses TRBV6-5 and TRBJ2-3; D is unresolved. Trimming pared 8 bases from V and 6 bases from J, leaving 9 bases between. Germline V gene lookup returns CDR1 MNHEY and CDR2 SVGAGI. This CDR3 is 11 amino acids long. CDR3 bases: TGTGCCAGCGGCATGGCTGATACGCAGTATTTT. Residues: CASGMADTQYF.

The chain recombines TRBV24-1 with TRBJ2-3; TRBD2 matches 9 bases. The germline V gene has CDR1 KGHDR and CDR2 SFDVKD. The CDR3 is made up of 17 amino acids. V shed 1 base and J 5 bases; nucleotides not matched to a gene: 9. This CDR3 is CATSDFSGLAGRDTQYF. In DNA, the CDR3 is TGTGCCACCAGTGATTTCTCCGGGCTAGCGGGGAGAGATACGCAGTATTTT.

This chain uses TRBV5-1 with TRBJ1-1; no reliable D call. This CDR3 has 15 amino acids. CDR1 is SGHRS and CDR2 is YFSETQ in the germline V gene. Trimming shortened V by 4 bases and J by 1 base, and 14 bases separated the two germline ends. The CDR3 DNA sequence: TGCGCCAGCAGCGCCCAAGTAACGGGGAACACTGAAGCTTTCTTT. It yields the protein CASSAQVTGNTEAFF.

CDR3 sequence reads: CASSLGTGSYGYTF. In nucleotides, the CDR3 is TGTGCCAGCAGCTTAGGGACAGGAAGCTATGGCTACACCTTC. The rearrangement uses TRBV7-3 and TRBJ1-2, with TRBD1 matching 8 bases. In germline, CDR1 is SGHTA, CDR2 FQGTGA. The CDR3 spans 14 residues. V gave up 2 bases and J gave up 4 bases; unmatched junction bases: 3.

This chain links TRBV6-5 with TRBJ2-5; TRBD2 agrees at 9 bases. CDR3 length equals 15 residues. V gave up 2 bases and J gave up 5 bases; unmatched junction bases: 6. CDR1 and CDR2 from the germline V gene are MNHEY and SVGAGI. The CDR3 here is CASSYGGGAPETQYF. In nucleotides, the CDR3 is TGTGCCAGCAGTTACGGCGGGGGGGCCCCGGAGACCCAGTACTTC.

V gene TRBV4-2 combines with J gene TRBJ1-2; 10 positions agree with TRBD1. Germline CDR1 LGHNA, CDR2 YNFKEQ. CDR3 length: 17 residues. The V gene end was trimmed by 2 bases and the J gene end by 6 bases; junction bases not matched to a gene: 12. As DNA, the CDR3 is TGTGCCAGCAGCCAAAACCTAAGACAGGGGGCCTCAGATGGCTACACCTTC. It encodes CASSQNLRQGASDGYTF.

This chain connects TRBV2 to TRBJ1-3, with 9 bases fitting TRBD1. With V trimmed by 4 bases and J by 5 bases, 3 bases remained unmatched. CDR1 is SNHLY and CDR2 is FYNNEI in the germline V gene. This CDR3 contains 14 residues. The CDR3 nucleotides read TGTGCCAGCAGTGCGGACAGGGGTAGAAACACCATATATTTT. Translation gives CASSADRGRNTIYF.

This clone was detected only once. This chain links TRBV2 with TRBJ2-7; 7 bases are shared with TRBD2. The V gene end was trimmed by 6 bases and the J gene end by 2 bases; junction bases not matched to a gene: 10. CDR3 length equals 15 residues. Germline V gene sequence: CDR1 SNHLY, CDR2 FYNNEI. CDR3 in DNA: TGTGCCAGCAGGAGGGAGGGTGTAGGAACCTACGAGCAGTACTTC. Amino acid sequence: CASRREGVGTYEQYF.

The chain uses TRBV19 and TRBJ2-1, with TRBD1 matching over 9 bases. Germline CDR1 and CDR2: LNHDA and SQIVND (reference sequence). Losses at the gene ends were 4 bases for V and 5 bases for J; bases not matched to a gene: 15. The CDR3 loop spans 18 amino acids. The CDR3 nucleotides read TGTGCCAGTAGTACGGACAGGGGTAAAAGCTTGACCAACAATGAGCAGTTCTTC. Amino acid sequence: CASSTDRGKSLTNNEQFF.

This rearrangement joins TRBV18 to TRBJ1-6; TRBD1 matches 12 bases. There are 16 residues in the CDR3. Germline-derived CDR1 and CDR2 are KGHSH and LQKENI. Losses at the gene ends were 3 bases for V and 9 bases for J; bases not matched to a gene: 6. In DNA form, the CDR3 reads TGTGCCAGCTCACCCTCCGGGACAGGGGGCGGTTCACCCCTCCACTTT. Amino acid sequence: CASSPSGTGGGSPLHF.

This chain uses TRBV5-1 with TRBJ2-1; TRBD1 agrees at 9 bases. J gave up 9 bases and V 3 bases, and 7 bases lay outside the gene matches. Germline lookup yields CDR1 SGHRS and CDR2 YFSETQ. The CDR3 is 14 residues long. CDR3 region: CASSWGQGTTEQFF. The CDR3 DNA is TGCGCCAGCAGCTGGGGACAGGGAACTACTGAGCAGTTCTTC.

This sequence joins TRBV5-1 and TRBJ2-1; tentative D call: TRBD1 (6 bases). This CDR3 is 13 amino acids long. Germline V lookup: CDR1 SGHRS, CDR2 YFSETQ. V gave up 0 bases and J gave up 10 bases, with 11 bases separating them. This CDR3 is CASSLVGTIEQFF. The CDR3 DNA reads as TGCGCCAGCAGCTTGGTTGGGACAATCGAGCAGTTCTTC.

The chain links TRBV19 to TRBJ2-2; 10 nucleotides agree with TRBD2. From germline, CDR1 is LNHDA and CDR2 SQIVND (reference sequence). The V gene end was trimmed by 7 bases and the J gene end by 7 bases; junction bases not matched to a gene: 6. This CDR3 has 14 amino acids. The chain's CDR3 is CASNLAGVHGELFF. The CDR3 DNA is TGTGCCAGTAACCTAGCGGGGGTTCACGGGGAGCTGTTTTTT. The entire variable domain, with the rest obtained from reference TRBV19 and TRBJ2-2, is as follows: DGGITQSPKYLFRKEGQNVTLSCEQNLNHDAMYWYRQDPGQGLRLIYYSQIVNDFQKGDIAEGYSVSREKKESFPLTVTSAQKNPTAFYLCASNLAGVHGELFFGEGSRLTVL.

The chain uses TRBV21-1 and TRBJ1-2; the D call in the table, TRBD1, was not verified against the DNA. TRBV21-1 is a listed pseudogene. The CDR3 has 16 amino acids. The CDR3 DNA reads TGTGCCATCCCGGGACAGGGAAAATCGGGATCCTGGGGCTACACCTTC. The encoded protein is CAIPGQGKSGSWGYTF.

The rearrangement joins TRBV24-1 to TRBJ2-3; TRBD1 matches at 7 bases. This CDR3 region has 16 residues. Germline-derived CDR1 and CDR2 are KGHDR and SFDVKD. V gave up 0 bases and J gave up 5 bases; unmatched junction bases: 7. CDR3 bases: TGTGCCACCAGTGATTTGGGCACAGGGGTTAGAGATACGCAGTATTTT. It yields the protein CATSDLGTGVRDTQYF.

The chain couples TRBV6-1 to TRBJ1-5; TRBD1 matches 10 bases. Germline V gives CDR1 MNHNS, CDR2 SASEGT. Unmatched junction bases numbered 6, after V lost 3 bases and J lost 4 bases. There are 16 residues in the CDR3. CDR3 nucleotide sequence: TGTGCCAGCAGTGACGCGACAGGGGGCGCTAATCAGCCCCAGCATTTT. This gives the protein CASSDATGGANQPQHF.

The chain is built from TRBV7-2 and TRBJ1-1; D remains ambiguous. Trimming left V 5 bases short and J 0 bases short, with 10 bases between. The germline CDR1 and CDR2 sequences are SGHTA and FQGNSA. This CDR3 contains 14 residues. As DNA, the CDR3 is TGTGCCAGCAGCAGCGGAAACATGAACACTGAAGCTTTCTTT. Translated: CASSSGNMNTEAFF. The full variable domain, in which reference TRBV7-2 and TRBJ1-1 provide the parts outside the CDR3, is GAGVSQSPSNKVTEKGKDVELRCDPISGHTALYWYRQSLGQGLEFLIYFQGNSAPDKSGLPSDRFSAERTGGSVSTLTIQRTQQEDSAVYLCASSSGNMNTEAFFGQGTRLTVV.

The chain has TRBV19 and TRBJ1-2; TRBD1 matches at 8 bases. J lost 4 bases, V lost 5 bases, and 9 bases had no gene match. The CDR3 sequence is 15 residues long. CDR1 is LNHDA, CDR2 SQIVND, per germline (reference sequence). The CDR3 region is CASSLIQGVSYGYTF. DNA for the CDR3: TGTGCCAGTAGTCTAATACAGGGGGTGAGCTATGGCTACACCTTC.

The count of this clone is one. The rearrangement uses TRBV5-1 and TRBJ1-5; 7 nucleotides align to TRBD1. The CDR3 loop spans 14 amino acids. The junction had 4 bases not matched to a gene; V was cut back by 4 bases and J by 3 bases. CDR1 SGHRS and CDR2 YFSETQ come from the germline V gene. CDR3 amino acids: CASSPTGPNQPQHF. The CDR3 nucleotides are TGCGCCAGCAGCCCGACAGGGCCCAATCAGCCCCAGCATTTT.

V is TRBV7-9 and J is TRBJ2-5; 7 bases agree with TRBD1. After removal of 4 bases from V and 3 bases from J, the junction contained 2 bases not matched to a gene. This CDR3 has 13 residues. Germline V gene sequence: CDR1 SEHNR, CDR2 FQNEAQ (reference sequence). The CDR3 loop reads CASSWGQKETQYF. As DNA, the CDR3 is TGTGCCAGCAGCTGGGGACAGAAAGAGACCCAGTACTTC.